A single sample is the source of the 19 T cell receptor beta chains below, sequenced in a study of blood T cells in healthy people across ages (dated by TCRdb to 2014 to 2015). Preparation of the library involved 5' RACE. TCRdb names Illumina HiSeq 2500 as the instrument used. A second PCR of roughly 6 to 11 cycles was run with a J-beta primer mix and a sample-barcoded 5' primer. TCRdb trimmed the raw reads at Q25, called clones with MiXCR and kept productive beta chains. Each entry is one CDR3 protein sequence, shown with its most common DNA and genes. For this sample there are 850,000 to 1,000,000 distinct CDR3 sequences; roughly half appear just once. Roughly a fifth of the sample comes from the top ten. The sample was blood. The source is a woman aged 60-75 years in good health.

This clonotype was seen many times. The CDR3 nucleotides are TGCAGCGTGGGGGGGTGGGGCTCGAGACAAGAGACCCAGTACTTC. Translating gives CSVGGWGSRQETQYF. The chain uses TRBV29-1 and TRBJ2-5; 7 bases align to TRBD2. This CDR3 is built from 15 residues. The J segment lost 2 bases and the V segment lost 6 bases, leaving 12 bases of the junction unmatched. Germline lookup yields CDR1 SQVTM and CDR2 ANQGSEA.

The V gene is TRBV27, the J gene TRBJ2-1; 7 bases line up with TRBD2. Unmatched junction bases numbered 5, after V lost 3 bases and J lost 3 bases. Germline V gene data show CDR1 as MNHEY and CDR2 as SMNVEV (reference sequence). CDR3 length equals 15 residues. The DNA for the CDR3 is TGTGCCAGCAGTTTGGGCGGGAGTGGCTACAATGAGCAGTTCTTC. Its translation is CASSLGGSGYNEQFF.

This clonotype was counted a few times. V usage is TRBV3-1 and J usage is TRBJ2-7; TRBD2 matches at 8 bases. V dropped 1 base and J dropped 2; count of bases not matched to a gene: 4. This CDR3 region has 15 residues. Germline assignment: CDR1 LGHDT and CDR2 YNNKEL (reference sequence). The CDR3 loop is CASSQASGGAYEQYF. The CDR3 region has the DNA TGTGCCAGCAGCCAAGCAAGCGGGGGAGCCTACGAGCAGTACTTC.

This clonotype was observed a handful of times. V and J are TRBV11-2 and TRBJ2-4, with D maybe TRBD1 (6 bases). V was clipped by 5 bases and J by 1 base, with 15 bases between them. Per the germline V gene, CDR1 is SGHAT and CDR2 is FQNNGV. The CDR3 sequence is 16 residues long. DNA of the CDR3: TGTGCCAGCAGCCATCCTATCACAGGGGCCAAAAACATTCAGTACTTC. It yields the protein CASSHPITGAKNIQYF.

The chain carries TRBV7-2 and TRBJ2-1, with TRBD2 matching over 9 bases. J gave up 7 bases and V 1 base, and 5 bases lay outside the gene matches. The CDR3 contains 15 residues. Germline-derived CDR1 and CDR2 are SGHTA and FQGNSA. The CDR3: CASSLGGRVENEQFF. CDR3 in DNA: TGTGCCAGCAGCTTAGGCGGGAGGGTAGAAAATGAGCAGTTCTTC.

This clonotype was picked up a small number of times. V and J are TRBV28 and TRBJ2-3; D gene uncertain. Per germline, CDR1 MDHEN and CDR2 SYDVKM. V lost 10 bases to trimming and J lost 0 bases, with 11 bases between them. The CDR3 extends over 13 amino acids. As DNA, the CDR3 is TGTGCCACCTACCGTACTAGCACAGATACGCAGTATTTT. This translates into CATYRTSTDTQYF.

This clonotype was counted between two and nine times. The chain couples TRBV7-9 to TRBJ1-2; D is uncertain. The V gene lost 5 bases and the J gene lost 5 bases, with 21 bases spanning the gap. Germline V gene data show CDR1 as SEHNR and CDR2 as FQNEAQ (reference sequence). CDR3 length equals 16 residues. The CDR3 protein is CASSADRSRGMYGYTF. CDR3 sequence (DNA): TGTGCCAGCAGCGCCGACCGATCCCGCGGAATGTATGGCTACACCTTC.

CDR3 nucleotide sequence: TGCAGTGCTAGAGCCGCCGGAGCGAATTCACCCCTCCACTTT. This translates into CSARAAGANSPLHF. This chain uses TRBV20-1 with TRBJ1-6, with D uncertain. The CDR3 contains 14 residues. Trimming left V 1 base short and J 7 bases short, with 11 bases between. Germline loops: CDR1 DFQATT, CDR2 SNEGSKA (reference sequence).

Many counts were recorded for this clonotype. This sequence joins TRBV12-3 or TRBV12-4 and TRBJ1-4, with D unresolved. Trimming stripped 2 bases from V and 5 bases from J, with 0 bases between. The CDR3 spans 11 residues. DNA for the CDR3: TGTGCCAGCAGTTTAAATGAAAAACTGTTTTTT. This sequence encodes CASSLNEKLFF.

CDR3 region: CASGVVYEQYF. CDR3 sequence (DNA): TGTGCCAGCGGGGTAGTCTACGAGCAGTACTTC. The rearrangement joins TRBV2 to TRBJ2-5; D gene uncertain. The DNA end lines up better with TRBJ2-7; the J call may be wrong. Germline assignment: CDR1 SNHLY and CDR2 FYNNEI. This CDR3 comprises 11 residues.

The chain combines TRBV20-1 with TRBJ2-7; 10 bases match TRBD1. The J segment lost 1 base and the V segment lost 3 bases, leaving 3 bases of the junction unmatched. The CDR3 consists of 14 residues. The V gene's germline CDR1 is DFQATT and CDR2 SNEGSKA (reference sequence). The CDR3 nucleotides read TGCAGTGCTAGCCGACAGGGGGCTTCCTACGAGCAGTACTTC. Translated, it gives CSASRQGASYEQYF.

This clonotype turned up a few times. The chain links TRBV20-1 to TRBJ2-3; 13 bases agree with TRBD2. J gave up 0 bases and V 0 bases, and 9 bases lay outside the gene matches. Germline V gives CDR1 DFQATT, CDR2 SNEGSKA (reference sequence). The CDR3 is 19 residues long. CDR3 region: CSAREPWTSGRTSTDTQYF. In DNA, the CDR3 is TGCAGTGCTAGAGAACCCTGGACTAGCGGGAGAACTAGCACAGATACGCAGTATTTT.

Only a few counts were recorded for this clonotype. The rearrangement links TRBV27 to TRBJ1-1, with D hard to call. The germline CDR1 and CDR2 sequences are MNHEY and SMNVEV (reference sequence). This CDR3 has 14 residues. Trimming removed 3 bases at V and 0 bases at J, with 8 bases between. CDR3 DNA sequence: TGTGCCAGCAGTTTTGACCGACTGAACACTGAAGCTTTCTTT. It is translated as CASSFDRLNTEAFF.

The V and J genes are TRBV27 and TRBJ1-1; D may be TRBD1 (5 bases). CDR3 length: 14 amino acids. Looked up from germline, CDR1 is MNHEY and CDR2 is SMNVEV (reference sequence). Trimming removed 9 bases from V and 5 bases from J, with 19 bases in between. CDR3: CASQKEGIKTEAFF. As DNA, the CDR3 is TGTGCCAGTCAGAAAGAGGGGATTAAGACTGAAGCTTTCTTT.

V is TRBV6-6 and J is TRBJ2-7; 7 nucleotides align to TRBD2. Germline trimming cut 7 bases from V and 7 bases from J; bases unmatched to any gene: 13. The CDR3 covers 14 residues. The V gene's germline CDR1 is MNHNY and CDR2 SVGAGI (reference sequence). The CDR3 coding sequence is TGTGCCAGCAATTTGGGGGGGAACCCATCTGAGCAGTACTTC. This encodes CASNLGGNPSEQYF.

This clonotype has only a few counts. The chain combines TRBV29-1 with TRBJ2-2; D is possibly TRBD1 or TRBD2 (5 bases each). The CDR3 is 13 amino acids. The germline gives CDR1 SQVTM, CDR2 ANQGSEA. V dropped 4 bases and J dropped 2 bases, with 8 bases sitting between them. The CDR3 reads CSVAGTNTGELFF. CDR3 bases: TGCAGCGTTGCCGGGACCAACACCGGGGAGCTGTTTTTT.

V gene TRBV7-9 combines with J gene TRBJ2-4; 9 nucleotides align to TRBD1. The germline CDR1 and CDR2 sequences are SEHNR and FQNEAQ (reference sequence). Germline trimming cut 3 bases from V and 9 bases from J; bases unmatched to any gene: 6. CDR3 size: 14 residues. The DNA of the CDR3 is TGTGCCAGCAGCTTCGACGGGACAGGGACCATTCAGTACTTC. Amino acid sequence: CASSFDGTGTIQYF. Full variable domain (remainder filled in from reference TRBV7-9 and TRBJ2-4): DTGVSQNPRHKITKRGQNVTFRCDPISEHNRLYWYRQTLGQGPEFLTYFQNEAQLEKSRLLSDRFSAERPKGSFSTLEIQRTEQGDSAMYLCASSFDGTGTIQYFGAGTRLSVL.

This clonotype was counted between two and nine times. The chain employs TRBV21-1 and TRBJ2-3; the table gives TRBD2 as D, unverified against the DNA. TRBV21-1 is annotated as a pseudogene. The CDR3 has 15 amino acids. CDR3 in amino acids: CASSKVSGGADTQYF. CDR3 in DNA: TGTGCCAGCAGCAAAGTATCGGGAGGGGCAGATACGCAGTATTTT.

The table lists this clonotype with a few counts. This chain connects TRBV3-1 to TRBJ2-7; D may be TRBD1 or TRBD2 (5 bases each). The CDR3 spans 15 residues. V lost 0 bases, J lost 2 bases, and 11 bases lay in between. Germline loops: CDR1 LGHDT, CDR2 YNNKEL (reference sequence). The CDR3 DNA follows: TGTGCCAGCAGCCAAGATGGGGGTAAGGCCTACGAGCAGTACTTC. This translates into CASSQDGGKAYEQYF.